This TCR beta chain appears in the sequencing data of a study of shared clonotypes between healthy human individuals. The V segment lost 5 bases and the J segment 8 bases; nucleotides outside the gene matches: 9. Germline V gene data show CDR1 as SNHLY and CDR2 as FYNNEI. The CDR3 covers 14 residues. This clone was counted between two and nine times. The assay was immunoSEQ multiplex PCR, and TCRdb's table has in-frame clones only and misses some. The table shows 650,000 to 700,000 clones, with roughly 91% occurring only once. This TCR was sampled from a man aged 18 to 35 in good health. Some clones in this sample may be carry-over from other donors' samples. The chain uses TRBV2 and TRBJ2-1; 7 bases are shared with TRBD2. Input material: memory CD8+ T cells from PBMCs. Documented subset: CD45RO+ cells pooled with CCR7-negative TemRA cells. CDR3 sequence: CASSMVLAIHEQFF. In DNA form, the CDR3 reads TGTGCCAGCAGTATGGTACTAGCGATACATGAGCAGTTCTTC.